The 12 T cell receptor beta chains given below trace back to one sample, sequenced in a study of CXCR3-negative and CXCR3-positive naive CD8 T cells. cDNA libraries for TRB were generated by 5' RACE incorporating UMI labels. No DNA is given; TCRdb re-called the 5' RACE reads and lists each CDR3 protein once. This sample's table reports under 65,000 distinct CDR3 sequences. Sample: memory CD8+ T cells from blood. The receptors derive from a human donor in good health. Some clones in this sample may be carry-over from other donors' samples.

The rearrangement joins TRBV2 to TRBJ2-1; TCRdb's D call, TRBD1, is unchecked because there is no DNA. From germline, CDR1 is SNHLY and CDR2 FYNNEI. The CDR3 has 14 residues. The CDR3 reads CASRIRGSHNEQFF.

V gene TRBV4-3 combines with J gene TRBJ2-7; the TRBD2 assignment by TCRdb is unverifiable without DNA. Germline CDR1 is LGHNA and CDR2 is YSLEER. The CDR3 spans 15 residues. The CDR3 spells CASSRGLVGRDEQYF.

J is TRBJ2-3 and V is TRBV5-1; TCRdb proposes TRBD1, but this gene call is untestable without DNA. This CDR3 has 15 amino acids. Germline CDR1 is SGHRS and CDR2 is YFSETQ. CDR3 loop: CASSPLTGRPDTQYF. Combining the CDR3 with reference TRBV5-1 and TRBJ2-3 gives the whole variable domain KAGVTQTPRYLIKTRGQQVTLSCSPISGHRSVSWYQQTPGQGLQFLFEYFSETQRNKGNFPGRFSGRQFSNSRSEMNVSTLELGDSALYLCASSPLTGRPDTQYFGPGTRLTVL.

The chain recombines TRBV23-1 with TRBJ2-1; the TCRdb call, TRBD2, lacks DNA for checking. TRBV23-1 carries the ORF label, with uncertain function. The CDR3 runs to 17 residues. CDR3 sequence: CASSRGLAVPRANEQFF.

This chain uses TRBV7-6 with TRBJ2-5. The germline V gene encodes CDR1 SGHVS and CDR2 FNYEAQ. This CDR3 region has 12 residues. The CDR3 sequence is CASSQTTETQYF.

V gene TRBV20-1 combines with J gene TRBJ2-7. Germline CDR1 is DFQATT and CDR2 is SNEGSKA (reference sequence). CDR3 length equals 13 residues. The CDR3 is CSARGRSSYEQYF.

The chain has TRBV11-3 and TRBJ2-7; TCRdb lists TRBD1, though no DNA is available to test this call. CDR3 size: 15 residues. Germline assignment: CDR1 SGHNT and CDR2 YENEEA. CDR3 amino acids: CASSLRAGFSDEQYF.

This chain links TRBV6-2 or TRBV6-3 with TRBJ2-4. The CDR3 loop spans 13 amino acids. Germline lookup yields CDR1 MNHEY and CDR2 SVGEGT. Here the CDR3 reads CASSSKEKDIQYF.

The gene calls are TRBV27 and TRBJ1-1; TCRdb selects TRBD1, and the lack of DNA leaves this call unchecked. The CDR3 length is 15 residues. Looked up from germline, CDR1 is MNHEY and CDR2 is SMNVEV (reference sequence). This CDR3 is CASSLSRGVNTEAFF.

The CDR3 is CSPQGLGAAETQYF. V and J are TRBV20-1 and TRBJ2-5; TCRdb's D call, TRBD1, is unchecked because there is no DNA. The CDR3 sequence is 14 residues long. Germline V gives CDR1 DFQATT, CDR2 SNEGSKA (reference sequence).

This chain connects TRBV20-1 to TRBJ2-1; the D call from TCRdb, TRBD2, cannot be confirmed without DNA. The CDR3 is 14 amino acids. Germline CDR1 is DFQATT and CDR2 is SNEGSKA (reference sequence). CDR3 in amino acids: CSARVAGGYNEQFF.

The V gene is TRBV6-4, the J gene TRBJ2-3; TCRdb names TRBD2, which stays unverified in the absence of DNA. The germline CDR1 and CDR2 sequences are MRHNA and SNTAGT. This CDR3 comprises 14 residues. CDR3 in amino acids: CASSEVSGTDTQYF.